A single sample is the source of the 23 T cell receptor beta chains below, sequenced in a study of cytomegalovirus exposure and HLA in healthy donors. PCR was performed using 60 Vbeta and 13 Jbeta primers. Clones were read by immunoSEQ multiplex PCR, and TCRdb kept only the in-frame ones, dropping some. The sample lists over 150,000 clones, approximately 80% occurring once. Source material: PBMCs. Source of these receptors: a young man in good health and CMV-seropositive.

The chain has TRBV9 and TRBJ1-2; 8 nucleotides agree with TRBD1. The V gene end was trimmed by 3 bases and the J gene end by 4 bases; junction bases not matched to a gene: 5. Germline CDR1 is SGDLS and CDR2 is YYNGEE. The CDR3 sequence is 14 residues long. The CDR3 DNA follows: TGTGCCAGCAGCGCCAGACAGGGGTCCTATGGCTACACCTTC. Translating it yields CASSARQGSYGYTF. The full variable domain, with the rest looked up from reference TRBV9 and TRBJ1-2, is DSGVTQTPKHLITATGQRVTLRCSPRSGDLSVYWYQQSLDQGLQFLIQYYNGEERAKGNILERFSAQQFPDLHSELNLSSLELGDSALYFCASSARQGSYGYTFGSGTRLTVV.

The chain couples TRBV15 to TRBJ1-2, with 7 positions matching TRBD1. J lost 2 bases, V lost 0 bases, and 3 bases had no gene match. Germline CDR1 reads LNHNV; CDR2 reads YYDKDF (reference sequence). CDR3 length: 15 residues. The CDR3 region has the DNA TGTGCCACCAGCAGAGATCGGGACAGCAACTATGGCTACACCTTC. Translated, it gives CATSRDRDSNYGYTF. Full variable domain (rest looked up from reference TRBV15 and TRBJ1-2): DAMVIQNPRYQVTQFGKPVTLSCSQTLNHNVMYWYQQKSSQAPKLLFHYYDKDFNNEADTPDNFQSRRPNTSFCFLDIRSPGLGDTAMYLCATSRDRDSNYGYTFGSGTRLTVV.

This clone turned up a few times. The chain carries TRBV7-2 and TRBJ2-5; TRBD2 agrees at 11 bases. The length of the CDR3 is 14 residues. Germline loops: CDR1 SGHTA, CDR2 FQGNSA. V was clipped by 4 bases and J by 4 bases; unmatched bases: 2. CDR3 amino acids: CASSSLAGGETQYF. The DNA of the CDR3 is TGTGCCAGCAGCTCCCTAGCGGGAGGAGAGACCCAGTACTTC.

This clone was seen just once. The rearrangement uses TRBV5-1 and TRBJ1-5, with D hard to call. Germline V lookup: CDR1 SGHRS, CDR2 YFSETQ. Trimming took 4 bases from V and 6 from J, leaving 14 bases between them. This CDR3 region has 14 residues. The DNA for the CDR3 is TGCGCCAGCAGCCCCCCTGGTGGGAGTCAGCCCCAGCATTTT. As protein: CASSPPGGSQPQHF.

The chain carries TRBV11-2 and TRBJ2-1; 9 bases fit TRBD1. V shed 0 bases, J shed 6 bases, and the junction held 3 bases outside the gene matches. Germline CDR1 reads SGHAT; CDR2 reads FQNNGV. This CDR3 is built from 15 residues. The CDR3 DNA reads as TGTGCCAGCAGCTTAGATCTGACAGGGGGCAATGAGCAGTTCTTC. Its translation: CASSLDLTGGNEQFF.

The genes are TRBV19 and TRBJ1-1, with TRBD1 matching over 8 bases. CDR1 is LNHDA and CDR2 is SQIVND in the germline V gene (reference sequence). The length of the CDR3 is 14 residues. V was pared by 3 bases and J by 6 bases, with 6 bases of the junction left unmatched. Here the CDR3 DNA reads TGTGCCAGTAGTATCCGGACAGGGAGAGCTGAAGCTTTCTTT. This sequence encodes CASSIRTGRAEAFF.

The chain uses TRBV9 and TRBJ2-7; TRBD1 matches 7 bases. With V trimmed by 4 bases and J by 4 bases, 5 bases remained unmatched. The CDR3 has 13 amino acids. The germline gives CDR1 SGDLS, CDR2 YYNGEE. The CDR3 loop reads CASSLGTAYEQYF. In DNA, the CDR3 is TGTGCCAGCAGCCTCGGGACAGCGTACGAGCAGTACTTC.

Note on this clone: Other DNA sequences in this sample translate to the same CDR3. As DNA, the CDR3 is TGTGCCAGCAGTGGATTTACAGAAAACAATAGCAATCAGCCCCAGCATTTT. Residues: CASSGFTENNSNQPQHF. The J gene is TRBJ1-5, the V gene TRBV2; D remains unclear. The CDR3 is 17 residues long. Germline values: CDR1 SNHLY, CDR2 FYNNEI. Trimming removed 4 bases at V and 0 bases at J, with 16 bases between.

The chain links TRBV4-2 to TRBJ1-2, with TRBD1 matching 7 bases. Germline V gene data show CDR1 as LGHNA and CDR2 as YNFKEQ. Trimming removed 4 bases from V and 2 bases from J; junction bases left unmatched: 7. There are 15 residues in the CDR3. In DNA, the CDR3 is TGTGCCAGCAGCCTGAACAGGGGCTCAAACTATGGCTACACCTTC. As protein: CASSLNRGSNYGYTF.

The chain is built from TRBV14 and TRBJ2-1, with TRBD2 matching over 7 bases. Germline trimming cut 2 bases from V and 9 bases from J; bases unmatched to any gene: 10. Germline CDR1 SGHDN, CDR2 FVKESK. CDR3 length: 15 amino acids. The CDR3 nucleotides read TGTGCCAGCAGCCAATACTCTAGCGGCCGGAGTGAGCAGTTCTTC. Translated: CASSQYSSGRSEQFF.

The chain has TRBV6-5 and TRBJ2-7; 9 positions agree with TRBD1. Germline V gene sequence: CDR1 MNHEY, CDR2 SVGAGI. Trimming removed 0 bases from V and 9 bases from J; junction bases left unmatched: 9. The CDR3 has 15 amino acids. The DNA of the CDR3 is TGTGCCAGCAGTTACTCGGGACAGGGCAGCCGTGTGCAGTACTTC. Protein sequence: CASSYSGQGSRVQYF.

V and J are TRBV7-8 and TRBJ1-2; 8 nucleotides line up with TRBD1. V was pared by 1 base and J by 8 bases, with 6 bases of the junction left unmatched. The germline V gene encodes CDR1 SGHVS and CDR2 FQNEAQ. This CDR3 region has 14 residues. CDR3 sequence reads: CASSLEPDRGGYTF. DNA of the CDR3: TGTGCCAGCAGCTTAGAGCCAGACAGGGGAGGCTACACCTTC.

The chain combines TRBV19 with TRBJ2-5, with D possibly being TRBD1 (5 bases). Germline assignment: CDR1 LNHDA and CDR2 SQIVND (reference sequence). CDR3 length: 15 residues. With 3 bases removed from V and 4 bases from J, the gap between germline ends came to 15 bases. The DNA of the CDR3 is TGTGCCAGTAGTATCTCGGCGACAGCCAGAGAGACCCAGTACTTC. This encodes CASSISATARETQYF.

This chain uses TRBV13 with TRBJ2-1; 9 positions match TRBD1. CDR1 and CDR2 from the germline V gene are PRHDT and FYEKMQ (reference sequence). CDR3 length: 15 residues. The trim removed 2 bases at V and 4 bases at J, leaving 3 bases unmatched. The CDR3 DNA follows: TGTGCCAGCAGCTTACGGACAGGGGCTTACAATGAGCAGTTCTTC. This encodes CASSLRTGAYNEQFF.

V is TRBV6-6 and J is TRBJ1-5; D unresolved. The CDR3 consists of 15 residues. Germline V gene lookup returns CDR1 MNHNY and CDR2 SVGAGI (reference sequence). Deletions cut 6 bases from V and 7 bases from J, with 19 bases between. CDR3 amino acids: CASRPGPPGVQPQHF. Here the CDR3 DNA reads TGTGCCAGCAGACCCGGGCCCCCCGGGGTCCAGCCCCAGCATTTT.

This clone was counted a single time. CDR3: CASSPLAGEPDTQYF. The DNA for the CDR3 is TGTGCCAGCAGCCCACTAGCGGGAGAACCAGATACGCAGTATTTT. This chain uses TRBV6-4 with TRBJ2-3, with 11 bases that match TRBD2. The CDR3 has 15 amino acids. The V gene's germline CDR1 is MRHNA and CDR2 SNTAGT. V lost 6 bases and J lost 4; bases outside the gene matches: 6.

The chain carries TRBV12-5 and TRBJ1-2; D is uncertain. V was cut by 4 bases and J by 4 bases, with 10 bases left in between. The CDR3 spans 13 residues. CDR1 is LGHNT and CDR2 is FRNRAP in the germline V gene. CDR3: CASGSLDRYGYTF. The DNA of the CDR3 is TGTGCTAGTGGTTCCCTAGACCGCTATGGCTACACCTTC.

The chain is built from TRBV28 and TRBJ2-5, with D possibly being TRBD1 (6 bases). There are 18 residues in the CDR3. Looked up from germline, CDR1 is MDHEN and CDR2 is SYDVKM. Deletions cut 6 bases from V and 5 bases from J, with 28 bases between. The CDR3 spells CASSFPSEQGSSRETQYF. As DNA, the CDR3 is TGTGCCAGCAGCTTCCCGTCGGAGCAGGGGTCTTCGCGGGAGACCCAGTACTTC.

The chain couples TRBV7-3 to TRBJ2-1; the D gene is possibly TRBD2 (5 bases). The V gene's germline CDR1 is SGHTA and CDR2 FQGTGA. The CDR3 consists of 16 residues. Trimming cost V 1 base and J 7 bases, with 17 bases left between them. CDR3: CASSLSVGVRINEQFF. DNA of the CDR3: TGTGCCAGCAGCTTAAGCGTGGGAGTGCGTATAAATGAGCAGTTCTTC.

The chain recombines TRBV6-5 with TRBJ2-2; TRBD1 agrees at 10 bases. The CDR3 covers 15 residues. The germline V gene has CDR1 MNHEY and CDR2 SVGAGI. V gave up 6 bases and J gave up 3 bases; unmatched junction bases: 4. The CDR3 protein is CASRTGGRDTGELFF. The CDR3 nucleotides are TGTGCCAGCAGGACAGGGGGCAGAGACACCGGGGAGCTGTTTTTT.

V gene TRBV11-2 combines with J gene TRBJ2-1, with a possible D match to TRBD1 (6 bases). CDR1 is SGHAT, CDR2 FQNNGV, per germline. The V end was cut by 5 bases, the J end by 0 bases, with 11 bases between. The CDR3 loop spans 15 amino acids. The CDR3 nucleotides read TGTGCCAGCAGCCCTCAGGACAGCTCCTACAATGAGCAGTTCTTC. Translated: CASSPQDSSYNEQFF.

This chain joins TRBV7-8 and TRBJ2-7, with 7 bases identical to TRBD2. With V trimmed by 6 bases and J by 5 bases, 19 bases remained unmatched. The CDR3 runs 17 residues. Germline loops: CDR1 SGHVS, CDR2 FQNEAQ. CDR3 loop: CASSFPRDRGTSDEQYF. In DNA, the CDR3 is TGTGCCAGCAGTTTCCCCCGGGACCGCGGAACTAGCGACGAGCAGTACTTC.

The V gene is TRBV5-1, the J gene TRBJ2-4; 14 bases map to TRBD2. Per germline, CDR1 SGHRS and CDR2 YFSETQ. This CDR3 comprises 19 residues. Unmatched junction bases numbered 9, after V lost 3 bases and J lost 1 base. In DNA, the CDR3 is TGCGCCAGCAGCTCATCCGGGACTAGCGGGAGAGACGCCAAAAACATTCAGTACTTC. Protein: CASSSSGTSGRDAKNIQYF.